This is a list of T cell receptor beta chains from one sample in a study of cytomegalovirus exposure and HLA in healthy donors. Generated by immunoSEQ multiplex PCR, the TCRdb table keeps only in-frame clones and is missing some. The sample lists 130,000 to 150,000 clones; around 84% were seen once. The sample taken for sequencing was PBMCs. The receptors come from a man aged 40-55 years in good health and CMV-seropositive. Each CDR3 is given with its conserved first and last residue. The D gene is left open where the match is weak. Clone size, where shown, is once, few, many, or a class for clones that have expanded.

V gene,J gene,clone size,D gene,CDR3 protein,CDR3 DNA
TRBV6-5,TRBJ1-3,-,TRBD1,CASSIGQGAPPIYF,TGTGCCAGCAGCATCGGACAGGGGGCCCCTCCCATATATTTT
TRBV28,TRBJ1-3,once,-,CASSWGGSGNTIYF,TGTGCCAGCAGTTGGGGGGGTTCTGGAAACACCATATATTTT
TRBV10-1,TRBJ2-1,-,TRBD2,CASSENRAGGYNEQFF,TGCGCCAGCAGTGAGAATCGAGCGGGAGGGTACAATGAGCAGTTCTTC
TRBV28,TRBJ1-4,-,TRBD1,CASTPTGGPEEKLFF,TGTGCCAGCACCCCCACAGGGGGCCCTGAGGAAAAACTGTTTTTT
TRBV30,TRBJ2-5,-,-,CAWSGTSWLETQYF,TGTGCCTGGAGTGGTACTAGCTGGCTCGAGACCCAGTACTTC
TRBV5-5,TRBJ2-3,once,-,CASSLSTQGFDTQYF,TGTGCCAGCAGCTTAAGCACACAGGGCTTCGATACGCAGTATTTT
TRBV7-8,TRBJ2-7,few,TRBD2,CASSLTGLADNYLPTEQYF,TGTGCCAGCAGCTTGACGGGGCTAGCGGACAACTACCTTCCTACCGAGCAGTACTTC
TRBV13,TRBJ2-1,-,-,CASSFGNEQFF,TGTGCCAGCAGCTTCGGCAATGAGCAGTTCTTC
TRBV5-5,TRBJ1-2,-,TRBD1,CASSPGQDFYGYTF,TGTGCCAGCAGCCCAGGACAGGACTTCTATGGCTACACCTTC
TRBV10-2,TRBJ2-3,-,TRBD1,CASSETGGTDTQYF,TGCGCCAGCAGTGAAACAGGGGGAACAGATACGCAGTATTTT
TRBV28,TRBJ2-3,few,-,CASSSGTDTQYF,TGTGCCAGCAGTAGCGGGACAGATACGCAGTATTTT
TRBV23-1,TRBJ1-5,-,-,CASTSTVEPQNQPQHF,TGCGCCAGCACCTCAACGGTGGAGCCGCAGAATCAGCCCCAGCATTTT
TRBV15,TRBJ2-7,-,TRBD2,CATSPRSGRAFDEQYF,TGTGCCACCAGCCCCCGTAGCGGGAGGGCCTTTGACGAGCAGTACTTC
TRBV5-6,TRBJ1-6,-,-,CASSSVGGRNSPLHF,TGTGCCAGCAGCTCGGTCGGGGGGAGGAATTCACCCCTCCACTTT
TRBV10-3,TRBJ1-1,-,TRBD1,CAIGRDRGTVPIYKSEAFF,TGTGCCATCGGGAGGGACAGGGGTACAGTTCCCATCTACAAAAGTGAAGCTTTCTTT
TRBV2,TRBJ1-4,few,-,CASSGVGLNEKLFF,TGTGCCAGCAGTGGAGTCGGTTTGAATGAAAAACTGTTTTTT
TRBV7-9,TRBJ1-2,-,-,CSSSLSRAYGYTF,TGTTCCAGCAGCTTAAGCAGGGCTTATGGCTACACCTTC